Reported below is one T cell receptor (beta chain). Its antigen is not yet known. Per-base qualities were not stored, and no clone one base away is much larger. The sample's time point label is to be understood as: progressive disease on ibrutinib. For TCR beta library preparation, roughly 2 micrograms of genomic DNA were extracted from the cryopreserved PBMCs. Longitudinal blood samples from CLL patients receiving ibrutinib monotherapy were subjected to high-throughput TCR beta sequencing. The patients took part in an open-label, single-center phase 2 trial of ibrutinib monotherapy. On a MiSeq, deep resolution sequencing aimed for a depth between 1 in 1 million and 1 in 200,000 T cells, with each clonotype covered approximately 9.8x on average. The immunoSEQ hsTCRB Kit was used to generate TCR beta libraries. In the paper's pipeline: ImmunoSEQ Data Assistant and ImmunoSEQ Analyzer were used for data analysis, and V, D and J genes were assigned according to IMGT definitions. Clonality, with values ranging from 0 to 1, was calculated as one minus the normalized Shannon entropy of productive rearrangement frequencies. Only overrepresented clonotypes making up at least 0.05% of the repertoire of each patient were included in the public clonotype analysis. Thirteen age-matched healthy donor repertoires from immuneACCESS were used as controls for clonality. TCRdb mirrors the immuneACCESS table, restricted to in-frame sequences. Some clones are absent from its copies; in checked studies, under half trace to an unresolved V gene, and the reason for the others is unknown. From that table come the V and J calls and clone size; the DNA was used to work out D and trimming. Here the sample has 250,000 to 350,000 clones; more than 70% occur a single time. Of the sample, about 5.3% is held by the ten largest clones.

The data originate from a study of cytotoxic CD8 clonotypes in ibrutinib-treated CLL (dated by TCRdb to about 2021). Study-level background: The cohort had 11 relapsed/refractory and around 14 treatment-naive patients; 17 to 18 were IGHV unmutated. Partial responses were observed in some 24 patients and complete responses in 2; after a median follow-up of around 68 months, remission was maintained in roughly 15 patients and progression was observed in around twelve. Samples at response were collected after a median of 12 months of treatment, with a range of about 6 to 40 months. An average of around 250,000 productive templates and 94,082 productive rearrangements was obtained per sample. Longitudinal samples were obtainable from 26 of the 86 participants in the trial. Cryopreserved peripheral blood mononuclear cells were collected at three points: before therapy, at response, and at either sustained remission or disease progression. All remission and progressive disease samples were collected while patients were still receiving ibrutinib.

On the study overall, not on this receptor specifically: Baseline clonality exceeded that of age-matched healthy donors and correlated strongly with circulating CD8+ T-cell counts. Lymph node repertoires were not examined, and the timing of sampling was not matched between patients in sustained remission and those whose disease progressed. An increase in clonality was observed at ibrutinib response, with clonality remaining stable during sustained remission and falling back toward baseline at progression. Public clonotypes were rare and either shrank or stayed stable during treatment, and the rise in clonality at ibrutinib response reflected expansion of private clonotypes.

The junction carries 20 bases between V and J, which are trimmed by 5 bases and 9 bases respectively. The germline V gene (reference sequence) supplies CDR1 SEHNR and CDR2 FQNEAQ. From its cysteine to its phenylalanine, the CDR3 spans 15 amino acids. Only CDR3 DNA remains: 45 bases, in frame from the first base. The sequence came from a human donor with chronic lymphocytic leukemia. This specimen consisted of PBMCs, obtained at disease progression, from a patient treated with ibrutinib. The chain uses TRBV7-9 and TRBJ2-1, with no reliable assignment of the D segment. The CDR3 in this case is CASSLRIGARIEQFF. The sequenced DNA is TGTGCCAGCAGCCTCAGGATAGGAGCTCGGATTGAGCAGTTCTTC.